This is a list of T cell receptor beta chains from one sample in a study of T-cell memory formation after mild COVID-19. Via MiXCR, TCRdb re-called the 5' RACE reads, giving one row per CDR3 protein. This table holds hundreds of thousands of distinct CDR3 sequences, roughly 13% found once. Material for sequencing was PBMCs or a T cell subset sorted from them (not recorded which). The receptors here all came from a man between 18 and 35 years old who had mild COVID-19 (a few samples of this study predate the infection). Cell type and time point are not known. Each CDR3 is given with its conserved first and last residue. D genes are given only for firm matches. Part of the rows lack a size; the others show once, few, many or a class for expanded clones.

D	J	size	V	length	CDR3	DNA
NA	TRBJ2-7	NA	TRBV5-1	16	CASSLAAAGVPYEQYF	TGCGCCAGCAGCTTGGCCGCGGCAGGGGTCCCCTACGAGCAGTACTTC
NA	TRBJ2-1	NA	TRBV14	13	CASSQSGPNEQFF	TGTGCCAGCAGCCAAAGTGGACCCAATGAGCAGTTCTTC
NA	TRBJ1-2	few	TRBV2	14	CASSEARGIDGYTF	TGTGCCAGCAGTGAAGCTAGAGGGATTGATGGCTACACCTTC
NA	TRBJ1-1	NA	TRBV27	10	CASSFLEAFF	TGTGCCAGCAGTTTCCTTGAAGCTTTCTTT
NA	TRBJ1-5	few	TRBV7-6	14	CASSLVPGNQPQHF	TGTGCCAGCAGCTTAGTTCCAGGGAATCAGCCCCAGCATTTT
NA	TRBJ2-1	NA	TRBV6-2/TRBV6-3	12	CASSYWETEQFF	TGTGCCAGCAGTTACTGGGAGACTGAGCAGTTCTTC
TRBD2	TRBJ2-1	many	TRBV2	14	CASHGLAGGNEQFF	TGTGCCAGCCACGGACTAGCGGGGGGCAATGAGCAGTTCTTC
TRBD1	TRBJ2-1	NA	TRBV12-3/TRBV12-4	18	CASSSSPGTGGPYNEQFF	TGTGCCAGCAGTTCTAGTCCCGGGACAGGGGGACCCTACAATGAGCAGTTCTTC
TRBD1	TRBJ1-6	many	TRBV20-1	14	CSARRQGPNSPLHF	TGCAGTGCTAGGCGACAGGGACCTAATTCACCCCTCCACTTT
NA	TRBJ2-7	NA	TRBV27	13	CASSLALPYEQYF	TGTGCCAGCAGTTTAGCGCTCCCCTACGAGCAGTACTTC
TRBD2	TRBJ2-1	NA	TRBV4-1	19	CASSQVGLAGGFSYNEQFF	TGCGCCAGCAGCCAAGTAGGGCTAGCGGGGGGCTTCTCCTACAATGAGCAGTTCTTC
TRBD1	TRBJ2-5	NA	TRBV20-1	15	CSARDEGKGGETQYF	TGCAGTGCTAGAGATGAGGGGAAAGGGGGCGAGACCCAGTACTTC
NA	TRBJ2-2	NA	TRBV7-3	14	CASSLTWGTGELFF	TGTGCCAGCAGCTTAACGTGGGGGACCGGGGAGCTGTTTTTT
TRBD1	TRBJ2-3	NA	TRBV5-1	15	CASSSGQGHTDTQYF	TGCGCCAGCAGCTCTGGACAGGGGCACACAGATACGCAGTATTTT
TRBD2	TRBJ2-5	few	TRBV20-1	15	CSASRGGRGLETQYF	TGCAGTGCTAGTCGGGGGGGGAGGGGACTGGAGACCCAGTACTTC
TRBD1	TRBJ1-6	few	TRBV7-9	15	CASSLWNRGDSPLHF	TGTGCCAGCAGCTTATGGAACAGGGGTGATTCACCCCTCCACTTT
TRBD1	TRBJ1-4	few	TRBV24-1	15	CATSDPGQGVEKLFF	TGTGCCACCAGTGATCCGGGACAGGGGGTTGAAAAACTGTTTTTT
TRBD1	TRBJ2-3	NA	TRBV24-1	15	CATSDSGQGTDTQYF	TGTGCCACCAGTGATTCCGGACAGGGCACAGATACGCAGTATTTT
TRBD2	TRBJ2-1	NA	TRBV12-3/TRBV12-4	17	CASSTELAGGTLNEQFF	TGTGCCAGCAGTACCGAACTAGCGGGGGGGACCCTCAATGAGCAGTTCTTC
NA	TRBJ1-4	few	TRBV5-1	15	CASSTQPRTDEKLFF	TGCGCCAGCAGCACCCAGCCCAGGACGGATGAAAAACTGTTTTTT
TRBD1	TRBJ1-1	NA	TRBV27	12	CASSFNRGQAFF	TGTGCCAGCAGCTTCAACAGGGGGCAAGCTTTCTTT
TRBD2	TRBJ2-4	few	TRBV11-2	17	CASSPGASGGAKNIQYF	TGTGCCAGCAGCCCAGGGGCTAGCGGGGGGGCCAAAAACATTCAGTACTTC
TRBD1	TRBJ2-3	NA	TRBV7-8	18	CASSRDREKLPSTDTQYF	TGTGCCAGCAGCCGGGACAGGGAGAAATTACCTAGCACAGATACGCAGTATTTT
NA	TRBJ2-3	NA	TRBV12-3/TRBV12-4	13	CASSGLDTDTQYF	TGTGCCAGCAGTGGCTTAGACACAGATACGCAGTATTTT